Sequencing of this TCR beta chain was carried out in a study of blood T cell repertoires in COVID-19. Regarding this clone: This sample also contains other DNA sequences that code for the same CDR3.

The method was immunoSEQ multiplex PCR; TCRdb's version includes in-frame clones alone and lacks a portion of them. The table has around 120,000 clones, under 80% seen once; the top ten hold about 2%. CDR3 size: 14 residues. V lost 0 bases to trimming and J lost 3 bases; unmatched junction nucleotides: 1. Germline lookup yields CDR1 SGHRS and CDR2 YFSETQ. This chain connects TRBV5-1 to TRBJ1-1, with 8 bases identical to TRBD1. Sequenced sample: peripheral blood. The TCR comes from a man aged 65 to 85 with acute or convalescent COVID-19. This CDR3 reads CASSLVQGDTEAFF. In nucleotides, the CDR3 is TGCGCCAGCAGCTTGGTACAGGGGGACACTGAAGCTTTCTTT.